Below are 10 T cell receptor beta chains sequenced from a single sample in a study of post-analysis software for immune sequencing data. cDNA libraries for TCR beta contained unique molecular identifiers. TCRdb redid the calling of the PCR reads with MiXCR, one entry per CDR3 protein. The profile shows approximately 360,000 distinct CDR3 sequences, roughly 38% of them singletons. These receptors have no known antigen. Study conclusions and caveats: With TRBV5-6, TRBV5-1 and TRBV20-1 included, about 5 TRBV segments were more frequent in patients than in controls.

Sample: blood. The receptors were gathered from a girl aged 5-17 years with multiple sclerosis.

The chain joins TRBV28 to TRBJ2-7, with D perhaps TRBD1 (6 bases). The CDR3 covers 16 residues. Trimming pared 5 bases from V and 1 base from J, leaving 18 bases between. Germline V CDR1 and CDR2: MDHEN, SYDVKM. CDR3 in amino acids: CASSPLGGSISYEQYF. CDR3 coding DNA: TGTGCCAGCAGTCCCTTAGGGGGATCCATATCCTACGAGCAGTACTTC.

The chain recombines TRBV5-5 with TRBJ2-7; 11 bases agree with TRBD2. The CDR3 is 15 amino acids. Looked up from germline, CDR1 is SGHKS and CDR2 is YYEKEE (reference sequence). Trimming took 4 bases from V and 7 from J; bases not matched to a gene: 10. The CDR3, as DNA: TGTGCCAGCAGCGACGGGACTAGCGGCTCCAATGAGCAGTACTTC. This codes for CASSDGTSGSNEQYF.

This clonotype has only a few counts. CDR3 sequence (DNA): TGTGCCAGCAGCGTAAGACACACCGGGGAGCTGTTTTTT. Translating it yields CASSVRHTGELFF. This chain connects TRBV9 to TRBJ2-2, with D hard to call. CDR3 length equals 13 residues. Germline loops: CDR1 SGDLS, CDR2 YYNGEE. Trimming stripped 1 base from V and 3 bases from J, with 4 bases between.

In DNA form, the CDR3 reads TGTGCCACCAGCAGAGGTACCAGCGGGGGGGAAGAGACCCAGTACTTC. Translation: CATSRGTSGGEETQYF. The chain uses TRBV15 and TRBJ2-5, with 10 bases aligning to TRBD2. Germline CDR1 and CDR2: LNHNV and YYDKDF (reference sequence). The CDR3 totals 16 residues. V trimming: 1 base; J trimming: 3 bases; junction bases outside the gene matches: 5.

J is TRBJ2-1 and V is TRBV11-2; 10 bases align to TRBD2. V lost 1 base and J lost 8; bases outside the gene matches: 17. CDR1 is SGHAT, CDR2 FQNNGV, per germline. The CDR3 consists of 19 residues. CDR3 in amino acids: CASSLGPAGGPTDGYEQFF. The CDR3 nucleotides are TGTGCCAGCAGCTTAGGCCCAGCGGGAGGGCCGACGGATGGCTATGAGCAGTTCTTC.

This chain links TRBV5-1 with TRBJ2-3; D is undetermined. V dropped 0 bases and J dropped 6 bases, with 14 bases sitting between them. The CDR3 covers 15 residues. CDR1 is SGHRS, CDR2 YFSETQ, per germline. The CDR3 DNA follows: TGCGCCAGCAGCTTGGTACCAGCGATGGGCGATACGCAGTATTTT. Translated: CASSLVPAMGDTQYF.

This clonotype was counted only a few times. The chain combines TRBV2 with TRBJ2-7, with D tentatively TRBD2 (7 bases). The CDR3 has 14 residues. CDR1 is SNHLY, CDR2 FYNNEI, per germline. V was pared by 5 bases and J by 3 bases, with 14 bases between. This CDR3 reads CASSPRGPLYEQYF. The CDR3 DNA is TGTGCCAGCAGTCCGCGGGGGCCCCTCTACGAGCAGTACTTC.

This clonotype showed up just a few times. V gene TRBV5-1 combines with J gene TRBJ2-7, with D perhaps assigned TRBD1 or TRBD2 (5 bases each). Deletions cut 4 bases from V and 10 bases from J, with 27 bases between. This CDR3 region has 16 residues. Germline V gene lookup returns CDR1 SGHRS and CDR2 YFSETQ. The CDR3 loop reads CASSPPFRDPLESQYF. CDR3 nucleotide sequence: TGCGCCAGCAGCCCCCCTTTCAGGGACCCCCTTGAGAGCCAGTACTTC.

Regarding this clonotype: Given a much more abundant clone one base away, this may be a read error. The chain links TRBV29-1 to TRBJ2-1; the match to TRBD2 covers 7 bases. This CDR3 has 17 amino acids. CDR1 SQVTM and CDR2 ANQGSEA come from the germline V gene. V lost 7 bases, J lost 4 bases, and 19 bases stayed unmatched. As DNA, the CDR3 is TGCAGCGCTGAGGGCAGCGGGGCGGGTACATCTTACAATGAGCAGTTCTTC. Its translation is CSAEGSGAGTSYNEQFF.

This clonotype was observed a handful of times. The CDR3 nucleotides read TGTGCCAGCAGCTTATTTGGGGTAAACTCCTACGAGCAGTACTTC. Translated, it gives CASSLFGVNSYEQYF. This sequence joins TRBV7-2 and TRBJ2-7; D is unresolved. V lost 2 bases and J 0 bases, leaving 11 bases between the germline ends. Germline CDR1 reads SGHTA; CDR2 reads FQGNSA. CDR3 size: 15 residues.